The 6 T cell receptor beta chains in this list originate from one sample, sequenced in a study of blood T cell repertoires in COVID-19. Sequencing was performed with immunoSEQ multiplex PCR; in TCRdb, only in-frame clones are kept and a portion is missing. The table records 120,000 or so clones, approximately 83% of them present only once. The sample consisted of peripheral blood. Every receptor here comes from a man between 60 and 75 years old with acute or convalescent COVID-19.

The V gene is TRBV7-8, the J gene TRBJ2-5, with 10 nucleotides matching TRBD2. This CDR3 is 18 amino acids long. Losses at the gene ends were 2 bases for V and 2 bases for J; bases not matched to a gene: 11. The germline V gene has CDR1 SGHVS and CDR2 FQNEAQ. The CDR3 is CASSLTGKLAGGQETQYF. Here the CDR3 DNA reads TGTGCCAGCAGCTTAACAGGGAAGTTAGCGGGAGGACAAGAGACCCAGTACTTC.

The chain has TRBV28 and TRBJ2-7; 11 nucleotides line up with TRBD2. The CDR3 consists of 14 residues. Germline CDR1 and CDR2: MDHEN and SYDVKM. Trimming removed 6 bases from V and 2 bases from J; junction bases left unmatched: 3. The CDR3 loop is CASSTSGSTYEQYF. In DNA form, the CDR3 reads TGTGCCAGCAGCACTAGCGGGAGTACCTACGAGCAGTACTTC. Full variable domain (remainder filled in from reference TRBV28 and TRBJ2-7): DVKVTQSSRYLVKRTGEKVFLECVQDMDHENMFWYRQDPGLGLRLIYFSYDVKMKEKGDIPEGYSVSREKKERFSLILESASTNQTSMYLCASSTSGSTYEQYFGPGTRLTVT.

The rearrangement links TRBV14 to TRBJ1-5, with D hard to call. The V end was cut by 8 bases, the J end by 5 bases, with 7 bases between. The CDR3 totals 11 residues. Germline CDR1 SGHDN, CDR2 FVKESK. CDR3 coding DNA: TGTGCCAGCTCGTATGATCAGCCCCAGCATTTT. It specifies CASSYDQPQHF.

The V and J genes are TRBV4-2 and TRBJ2-5; TRBD1 might be the D (6 bases). V was shortened by 6 bases and J by 1 base, with 18 bases between the two germline ends. Germline CDR1 and CDR2: LGHNA and YNFKEQ. The CDR3 sequence is 16 residues long. CDR3: CASRIPSGHIQETQYF. As DNA, the CDR3 is TGTGCCAGCAGGATTCCCTCGGGACATATCCAAGAGACCCAGTACTTC.

A word on this clone: The same CDR3 is also encoded by other DNA sequences in this sample. The rearrangement uses TRBV18 and TRBJ1-2; D possibly corresponds to TRBD1 (5 bases). The CDR3 is 13 residues long. CDR1 and CDR2 (germline): KGHSH, LQKENI. V was shortened by 3 bases and J by 6 bases, with 11 bases between the two germline ends. The CDR3 loop reads CASSPRQGDGYTF. CDR3 DNA sequence: TGTGCCAGCTCACCCCGACAAGGGGATGGCTACACCTTC. The complete variable domain, with remaining parts taken from reference TRBV18 and TRBJ1-2, reads NAGVMQNPRHLVRRRGQEARLRCSPMKGHSHVYWYRQLPEEGLKFMVYLQKENIIDESGMPKERFSAEFPKEGPSILRIQQVVRGDSAAYFCASSPRQGDGYTFGSGTRLTVV.

The chain has TRBV10-3 and TRBJ1-6; D unresolved. This CDR3 is built from 14 residues. CDR1 ENHRY and CDR2 SYGVKD come from the germline V gene. The V and J ends lost 3 bases and 4 bases respectively, with 7 bases between them. The CDR3 region has the DNA TGTGCCATCAGTGATCAGGATTATAATTCACCCCTCCACTTT. Translation: CAISDQDYNSPLHF.